The sequence of this TCR beta chain was determined in a study of blood T cell repertoires in COVID-19. Study-level information: Collection of acute and convalescent COVID-19 samples took place in the United States, Italy and Spain. PBMCs, B-cell-depleted T cells, or T cells provided the cDNA or gDNA that made up the material.

The ends were cut back, 9 bases at V and 2 bases at J, with 14 bases in the middle. From germline, CDR1 is MNHEY and CDR2 SVGAGI. The CDR3 covers 13 residues. Authors' processing steps: Estimated nucleated cell counts came from reference gene primer amplification. Here immunoSEQ multiplex PCR was the method, and the copy in TCRdb shows in-frame clones only, minus some. Clone size and the V and J calls come from that table; the DNA yielded D and trimming. The data show around 89,000 clones, approximately 90% seen once. The receptor's source is a man aged 60 to 75 with acute or convalescent COVID-19. This chain uses TRBV6-5 with TRBJ2-7, with D possibly being TRBD1 (5 bases). Material for sequencing was peripheral blood. CDR3 nucleotides: TGTGCCAGTCGTCCGACAGCTACCTACGAGCAGTACTTC. Translated: CASRPTATYEQYF.